Described below is a single T cell receptor beta chain sequence and its context. No antigen is known for it. V dropped 6 bases and J dropped 0; count of bases not matched to a gene: 4. The length of the CDR3 is 14 residues. Looked up from germline, CDR1 is MGHRA and CDR2 is YSYEKL. Extracted RNA was reverse transcribed, and the resulting cDNA served as sequencing template. Clones were sequenced by immunoSEQ multiplex PCR, and TCRdb holds only the in-frame ones, with some missing. Here the sample spans 160,000 or so clones, 50% to 75% being singletons. The data are from a study of CD8+ T cells in alopecia areata. Study details: The tofacitinib course ran for 6 to 18 months and was followed by 6 months off drug. Notes on the study in general: The study found higher clonality in lesional than normal scalp, especially in alopecia totalis/universalis. Significant decreases in scalp clonality and expanded CD8+ clones followed tofacitinib treatment.

Stated treatment: oral pan-JAK inhibitor, 5-10 mg twice daily. The sequence was obtained from a human donor with alopecia areata. The chain recombines TRBV4-1 with TRBJ2-7; the match to TRBD2 covers 8 bases. Sequencing was performed on CD4+ T cells sorted from blood, taken at roughly week 55, from a patient treated with tofacitinib. The DNA of the CDR3 is TGCGCCAGCAGACCAGGACTAGCCTCCTACGAGCAGTACTTC. Its translation is CASRPGLASYEQYF.